This T cell receptor (beta chain) came from a study of neoadjuvant anti-PD-1 for oral cavity cancer (dated by TCRdb to the early 2020s). About the study as a whole: Before curative-intent surgical resection, most patients were given three to four biweekly doses of nivolumab at 3 mg/kg. Patients without progression received a fourth nivolumab dose around day 43 and underwent definitive surgical resection on days 50-56. Responders were defined as patients with complete response, partial response or stable disease by RECIST 1.1; non-responders were defined as patients with progression. A roughly 30% response rate was observed in the parent correlative cohort, in which around 12 patients were included. Study-wide findings and limitations: Larger post-treatment sizes of preexisting intratumoral clones correlated with greater tumor shrinkage, suggesting expansion of preexisting clones contributed to response. The TCR analyses had only three patients in each response group, and the authors called for validation in larger cohorts. Higher pretreatment blood Treg/Th17 ratios correlated with higher pretreatment blood TCRbeta clonality and lower post-treatment tumor TCRbeta clonality.

Reading the label with the study, this specimen's time point is: after neoadjuvant nivolumab, at surgical resection. Patients were newly diagnosed with stage II-IVA oral cavity squamous cell carcinoma and had received no prior systemic or radiation treatment. Everyone in the cohort had locally advanced, HPV-negative oral cavity squamous cell carcinoma. The samples were obtained from a longitudinal correlative study of a single-arm phase II trial testing neoadjuvant nivolumab in oral cavity squamous cell carcinoma. Subject-matched pre- and post-treatment PBMCs and tumors from three responders and three non-responders were subjected to genomic DNA-based TCRbeta sequencing. For tumor tissue, genomic DNA extraction relied on the Maxwell RSC DNA from Tissue kit. For survey sequencing of tumor libraries, mostly 4.8 ug of input genomic DNA was used, and two replicates were run per sample. The immunoSEQ hsTCRbeta kit was used to prepare TCRbeta libraries, following the manufacturer's instructions. Sequencing of the completed libraries took place using an Illumina NovaSeq 6000 S4 flow cell after they had been pooled to 2.5 to 3.5 nM. The study's own analysis went as follows. The immunoSEQ Analyzer was used for raw data preprocessing and quality control. The analysis was restricted to productive rearrangements, with each unique CDR3 amino acid sequence defining a clonotype. Repertoire clonality was estimated as the Gini-Simpson index, computed with the R package tcR. Student's t test was used to compare Gini indices, while Pearson correlation assessed associations with tumor size change. This immuneACCESS table, as held by TCRdb, lists in-frame sequences with V and J called but not all clones. Of the missing ones, under half trace to an unresolved V gene in checked studies; the others have no known cause. From that table come the V and J calls and clone size; the DNA was used to work out D and trimming. Across this sample there are under 7,000 clones, with around 50% seen only once. Clones ranked in the top ten supply under 9% of the sample.

The CDR3 runs 13 residues from the cysteine to the phenylalanine. The only DNA kept is the CDR3, 39 bases in frame from the first base. CDR1 and CDR2, looked up from the germline V gene, are MNHEY and SVGAGI. V drops 5 bases and J drops 0 bases, leaving 8 bases in between. Details on this clone: Its specific antigen is unknown. Base qualities are not at hand, and no much larger clone is one base apart.

The TCR comes from a person aged 40 to 85 with oral cavity squamous cell carcinoma. The receptor chain draws on TRBV6-5 and TRBJ2-7; no D gene can be assigned with confidence. This sample comprised tumor tissue, obtained after nivolumab (anti-PD-1) treatment. CDR3 sequence: CASSREVSYEQYF. The nucleotide sequence is TGTGCCAGCAGTAGGGAAGTCTCCTACGAGCAGTACTTC.